A selection of T cell receptor beta chains follows, all from one sample in a study of T cell responses to AZD1222 COVID-19 vaccine. Sequenced by immunoSEQ multiplex PCR; TCRdb stores in-frame clones only, minus some. The table has roughly 60,000 clones, roughly 84% seen once; the top ten hold around 19%. The material sequenced was peripheral blood, taken on day 0 of AZD1222 vaccination. These receptors all come from an adult in good health. Each CDR3 is given with its conserved first and last residue. The order of the fields is V gene, D gene, clone size, J gene, CDR3 protein, CDR3 DNA. A D gene is named only where the DNA matches it firmly. Rows give clone size only sometimes, using once, few, many, or a class for an expanded clone.

>TRBV19|-|-|TRBJ1-2
CASSNGGDYGYTF
TGTGCCAGTAGTAATGGGGGGGACTATGGCTACACCTTC
>TRBV6-5|-|-|TRBJ2-1
CASSYSQWRNEQFF
TGTGCCAGCAGTTACTCGCAATGGCGTAATGAGCAGTTCTTC
>TRBV6-5|TRBD1|-|TRBJ1-6
CASSPGTANSPLHF
TGTGCCAGCAGTCCCGGGACAGCAAATTCACCCCTCCACTTT
>TRBV20-1|-|-|TRBJ1-2
CSARDNSGYTF
TGCAGTGCTAGAGATAACAGTGGCTACACCTTC
>TRBV5-4|TRBD1|-|TRBJ2-7
CASSVDQGALYEQYF
TGTGCCAGCAGCGTTGACCAGGGGGCCCTCTACGAGCAGTACTTC
>TRBV7-2|-|-|TRBJ2-1
CASSPYSSNNEQFF
TGTGCCAGCAGCCCCTATTCATCTAACAATGAGCAGTTCTTC
>TRBV7-7|-|-|TRBJ2-1
CASSLVPGRGRATYNEQFF
TGTGCCAGCAGCTTAGTCCCAGGAAGGGGGAGGGCGACCTACAATGAGCAGTTCTTC
>TRBV19|-|-|TRBJ2-4
CASSIQGRENIQYF
TGTGCCAGTAGTATCCAGGGCCGGGAAAACATTCAGTACTTC
>TRBV6-2/TRBV6-3|TRBD2|-|TRBJ2-1
CASSYGLAGALNEQFF
TGTGCCAGCAGTTACGGTCTAGCGGGAGCCCTCAATGAGCAGTTCTTC
>TRBV5-1|TRBD1|-|TRBJ1-1
CASSLVPWAQGQLNTEAFF
TGCGCCAGCAGCTTGGTTCCGTGGGCTCAGGGACAGTTGAACACTGAAGCTTTCTTT
>TRBV6-5|-|-|TRBJ1-2
CASSYSGGLYGYTF
TGTGCCAGCAGTTACTCGGGCGGCCTCTATGGCTACACCTTC
>TRBV27|TRBD2|-|TRBJ2-3
CASSLSWRESSTDTQYF
TGTGCCAGCAGTTTATCCTGGCGGGAGTCCTCCACAGATACGCAGTATTTT
>TRBV5-1|TRBD2|-|TRBJ2-3
CASSGELAGRTDTQYF
TGCGCCAGCTCAGGAGAATTAGCGGGTCGCACAGATACGCAGTATTTT
>TRBV10-3|TRBD2|-|TRBJ2-1
CAIKDRREGYNEQFF
TGTGCCATCAAGGATCGGCGGGAGGGATACAATGAGCAGTTCTTC
>TRBV28|-|-|TRBJ2-1
CASSTTGPADGLF
TGTGCCAGCAGCACCACGGGGCCAGCGGATGGGCTCTTC
>TRBV4-3|-|-|TRBJ2-3
CASSQDFRSTDTQYF
TGCGCCAGCAGCCAAGATTTTAGGAGCACAGATACGCAGTATTTT
>TRBV6-4|TRBD1|few|TRBJ1-2
CASSDGQGQTRYTF
TGTGCCAGCAGTGACGGACAGGGGCAGACCCGCTACACCTTC
>TRBV12-3/TRBV12-4|TRBD1|-|TRBJ1-4
CASSLAGGGELFF
TGTGCCAGCAGTTTGGCAGGGGGTGGGGAACTGTTTTTT
>TRBV11-2|-|-|TRBJ1-4
CASRDLRKNEKLFF
TGTGCCAGCAGGGATCTACGGAAAAATGAAAAACTGTTTTTT
>TRBV7-6|TRBD1|-|TRBJ1-6
CASRGQGRDSPLHF
TGTGCCAGCAGGGGACAGGGGCGCGATTCACCCCTCCACTTT
>TRBV3-1/TRBV3-2|-|-|TRBJ1-5
CASSQVNQPQHF
TGTGCCAGCAGCCAAGTAAATCAGCCCCAGCATTTT
>TRBV13|TRBD2|once|TRBJ2-1
CASSSTGTTYNEQFF
TGTGCCAGCAGTTCCACCGGGACTACCTACAATGAGCAGTTCTTC
>TRBV7-2|-|once|TRBJ1-6
CASSFDASPLHF
TGTGCCAGCAGCTTCGACGCTTCACCCCTCCACTTT
>TRBV7-2|-|-|TRBJ2-1
CASGRDPYNEQFF
TGTGCCAGCGGCCGGGACCCCTACAATGAGCAGTTCTTC
>TRBV5-4|-|-|TRBJ2-6
CASSLGPIRSGANVLTF
TGTGCCAGCAGCTTAGGACCCATTCGCTCTGGGGCCAACGTCCTGACTTTC
>TRBV11-2|TRBD1|-|TRBJ2-3
CASSLGTGRPGDTQYF
TGTGCCAGCAGTCTCGGGACAGGGCGTCCCGGAGATACGCAGTATTTT
>TRBV5-1|-|few|TRBJ1-1
CASSRQGFTEAFF
TGCGCCAGCAGCCGGCAGGGGTTTACTGAAGCTTTCTTT
>TRBV3-1/TRBV3-2|-|-|TRBJ1-4
CASSQVPTHRGEKLFF
TGTGCCAGCAGCCAAGTCCCGACTCATCGGGGTGAAAAACTGTTTTTT
>TRBV4-3|-|-|TRBJ1-2
CASSLSASVANYGYTF
TGCGCCAGCAGCCTAAGCGCTTCAGTCGCTAACTATGGCTACACCTTC
>TRBV5-1|-|-|TRBJ2-5
CASSPTGLQETQYF
TGCGCCAGCAGCCCCACAGGGCTCCAAGAGACCCAGTACTTC
>TRBV2|-|many|TRBJ1-1
CASSIGQRKAFF
TGTGCCAGCAGTATTGGACAGAGGAAAGCTTTCTTT
>TRBV9|TRBD2|once|TRBJ2-2
CASSDRTSGSAWTGELFF
TGTGCCAGCAGCGACCGGACTAGCGGGAGTGCGTGGACCGGGGAGCTGTTTTTT
>TRBV7-8|TRBD1|-|TRBJ1-4
CASSLGRQGDEKLFF
TGTGCCAGCAGCTTAGGGCGGCAGGGGGATGAAAAACTGTTTTTT
>TRBV6-5|TRBD2|-|TRBJ2-7
CASSYSRGAGAGEQYF
TGTGCCAGCAGTTACTCGCGGGGAGCGGGAGCTGGAGAGCAGTACTTC
>TRBV2|-|once|TRBJ1-1
CASSSTWGDTEAFF
TGTGCCAGCAGTTCGACATGGGGCGACACTGAAGCTTTCTTT
>TRBV15|-|few|TRBJ1-1
CATSRDRRIEAFF
TGTGCCACCAGCAGAGATCGTCGGATTGAAGCTTTCTTT
>TRBV19|TRBD2|-|TRBJ2-5
CASSMGTSPETQYF
TGTGCCAGTAGTATGGGGACTAGCCCAGAGACCCAGTACTTC
>TRBV7-2|TRBD2|-|TRBJ2-2
CASSLRGLDAGELFF
TGTGCCAGCAGCCTAAGGGGACTAGATGCCGGGGAGCTGTTTTTT
>TRBV2|-|-|TRBJ1-5
CASTGLPNQPQHF
TGTGCCAGCACTGGACTTCCCAATCAGCCCCAGCATTTT
>TRBV6-6|-|-|TRBJ2-2
CASSPQGNTGELFF
TGTGCCAGCAGTCCACAGGGGAACACCGGGGAGCTGTTTTTT
>TRBV12-5|TRBD1|few|TRBJ1-2
CASGLTGANPYGYTF
TGTGCTAGTGGTTTGACAGGGGCCAACCCCTATGGCTACACCTTC
>TRBV19|-|-|TRBJ2-5
CASSIRHPQETQYF
TGTGCCAGTAGTATACGACACCCCCAAGAGACCCAGTACTTC
>TRBV18|TRBD1|-|TRBJ1-1
CASSRGQGVTEAFF
TGTGCCAGCTCACGGGGACAGGGGGTCACTGAAGCTTTCTTT
>TRBV27|-|-|TRBJ1-2
CASSDGQFRGYTF
TGTGCCAGCAGCGATGGACAGTTCAGGGGCTACACCTTC
>TRBV6-2/TRBV6-3|TRBD1|few|TRBJ1-4
CASSYSTQGNEKLFF
TGTGCCAGCAGTTACTCGACACAGGGGAATGAAAAACTGTTTTTT
>TRBV10-3|TRBD2|-|TRBJ2-7
CAIRLGLASEEQYF
TGTGCCATCAGGCTAGGACTAGCGTCGGAGGAGCAGTACTTC
>TRBV7-2|-|-|TRBJ1-1
CASSSEGPETEAFF
TGTGCCAGCAGCTCCGAAGGGCCGGAGACTGAAGCTTTCTTT
>TRBV11-3|-|-|TRBJ1-2
CASSLGDNSGYTF
TGTGCCAGCAGCTTGGGGGACAATTCCGGCTACACCTTC
>TRBV6-5|TRBD1|-|TRBJ2-1
CASSRQGRWNEQFF
TGTGCCAGCAGTCGACAGGGAAGATGGAATGAGCAGTTCTTC
>TRBV5-6|-|-|TRBJ1-2
CASSPGEQSNYGYTF
TGTGCCAGCAGCCCCGGAGAACAGAGTAACTATGGCTACACCTTC
>TRBV9|TRBD2|few|TRBJ2-3
CASSLTTTSGRAFTSTDTQYF
TGTGCCAGCAGCCTGACTACTACTAGCGGGAGGGCCTTCACCAGCACAGATACGCAGTATTTT
>TRBV6-2/TRBV6-3|-|-|TRBJ1-1
CASSYPGRPEAFF
TGTGCCAGCAGTTACCCGGGACGTCCTGAAGCTTTCTTT